The 12 T cell receptor beta chains below all came from one sample that was sequenced in a study of blood T cell repertoires in COVID-19. TCRdb keeps only in-frame clones here, not all; method: immunoSEQ multiplex PCR. The profile shows over 350,000 clones, just over 90% of them singletons. The specimen was PBMCs or T cells enriched from blood (not recorded which). Receptors were obtained from a woman in her forties who had been exposed to COVID-19.

This clone was seen once. One end of the junction is discordant with germline, which a read error may explain. V and J are TRBV7-7 and TRBJ2-1, with TRBD2 as a possible D gene (5 bases). The CDR3 covers 14 residues. Per the germline V gene, CDR1 is SSHAT and CDR2 is FNYEAQ (reference sequence). The CDR3 loop is CASSLEDFSNEQFF. The CDR3 coding sequence is TGTGCTAGCAGCTTAGAGGACTTCTCTAATGAGCAGTTCTTC.

This chain links TRBV4-1 with TRBJ2-6, with unresolved D. There are 18 residues in the CDR3. With 1 base removed from V and 4 bases from J, the gap between germline ends came to 17 bases. Germline V lookup: CDR1 MGHRA, CDR2 YSYEKL. The chain's CDR3 is CASSQVAATACGANVLTF. In nucleotides, the CDR3 is TGCGCCAGCAGCCAAGTCGCGGCCACTGCGTGCGGGGCCAACGTCCTGACTTTC.

The chain recombines TRBV11-3 with TRBJ2-3; 8 nucleotides match TRBD1. V lost 0 bases, J lost 4 bases, and 12 bases stayed unmatched. The CDR3 extends over 18 amino acids. Germline-derived CDR1 and CDR2 are SGHNT and YENEEA. CDR3 bases: TGTGCCAGCAGCTTAGAAGGACAGGGAAACTCAAGCGCAGATACGCAGTATTTT. Translating it yields CASSLEGQGNSSADTQYF.

This clone occurred a few times. This chain connects TRBV19 to TRBJ2-5; D is unresolved. Per germline, CDR1 LNHDA and CDR2 SQIVND (reference sequence). This CDR3 has 14 residues. Trimming shortened V by 5 bases and J by 5 bases, and 15 bases separated the two germline ends. The CDR3 region is CASSPRAVRETQYF. The CDR3 nucleotides are TGTGCCAGTAGTCCCCGCGCTGTCCGGGAGACCCAGTACTTC.

This rearrangement joins TRBV19 to TRBJ1-5, with 9 nucleotides matching TRBD1. Trimming cost V 4 bases and J 6 bases; bases outside gene matches: 13. Germline CDR1 is LNHDA and CDR2 is SQIVND (reference sequence). The CDR3 totals 17 residues. CDR3 nucleotides: TGTGCCAGTAGTACCGCCGGGACAGGGTTGTTTGGTCAGCCCCAGCATTTT. Its protein is CASSTAGTGLFGQPQHF.

With respect to this clone: This sample includes further DNA sequences coding for the same CDR3. The chain joins TRBV24-1 to TRBJ2-1; 9 bases fit TRBD1. Germline lookup yields CDR1 KGHDR and CDR2 SFDVKD. The CDR3 is made up of 15 amino acids. Trimming took 3 bases from V and 3 from J; bases not matched to a gene: 2. CDR3 DNA sequence: TGTGCCACCAGTGATCCGGGACAGGGCTACAATGAGCAGTTCTTC. Translating gives CATSDPGQGYNEQFF.

This chain joins TRBV30 and TRBJ1-5; 9 bases are a match to TRBD1. Trimming at V came to 4 bases and at J to 2 bases, leaving 6 bases not matched to a gene. The CDR3 runs to 15 residues. In germline, CDR1 is GTSNPN, CDR2 SVGIG (reference sequence). CDR3 sequence reads: CAWKPRTGGNQPQHF. The DNA of the CDR3 is TGTGCCTGGAAACCTCGGACAGGGGGCAATCAGCCCCAGCATTTT.

J is TRBJ1-2 and V is TRBV24-1; 9 nucleotides agree with TRBD1. This CDR3 is 14 amino acids long. CDR1 and CDR2 (germline): KGHDR, SFDVKD. After removal of 10 bases from V and 1 base from J, the junction contained 6 bases not matched to a gene. CDR3: CATGDRDLNYGYTF. CDR3 sequence (DNA): TGTGCCACTGGGGACAGGGACCTTAACTATGGCTACACCTTC.

The gene calls are TRBV18 and TRBJ1-1, with D perhaps matching TRBD1 (5 bases). The length of the CDR3 is 15 residues. The germline V gene encodes CDR1 KGHSH and CDR2 LQKENI. V lost 3 bases, J lost 0 bases, and 11 bases lay in between. The CDR3 is CASSPSTALNTEAFF. The CDR3 DNA reads as TGTGCCAGCTCACCGTCGACAGCCCTGAACACTGAAGCTTTCTTT.

The V and J genes are TRBV7-8 and TRBJ2-7, with D possibly matching TRBD2 (6 bases). The germline V gene encodes CDR1 SGHVS and CDR2 FQNEAQ. This CDR3 spans 19 amino acids. V gave up 0 bases and J gave up 0 bases, with 21 bases separating them. CDR3 in amino acids: CASSLAMSWGGANSYEQYF. DNA of the CDR3: TGTGCCAGCAGCTTAGCGATGTCCTGGGGCGGGGCTAACTCCTACGAGCAGTACTTC.

The V and J genes are TRBV11-2 and TRBJ2-7; TRBD1 is a possible D gene (5 bases). V was clipped by 3 bases and J by 3 bases, with 18 bases between them. The CDR3 is 16 amino acids. Germline CDR1 is SGHAT and CDR2 is FQNNGV. The CDR3 bases are TGTGCCAGCAGCTTGGGAAGGACACTAAACCTCTACGAGCAGTACTTC. It is translated as CASSLGRTLNLYEQYF.

V usage is TRBV6-2 or TRBV6-3 and J usage is TRBJ1-1; D gene ambiguous. V lost 6 bases, J lost 3 bases, and 8 bases lay in between. The CDR3 totals 12 residues. CDR1 is MNHEY and CDR2 is SVGEGT in the germline V gene. For the CDR3, the DNA is TGTGCCAGCAGCACCACTTACACTGAAGCTTTCTTT. Translated, it gives CASSTTYTEAFF.